The source of this T cell receptor beta chain is a study of T cell responses to AZD1222 COVID-19 vaccine. Whole-study findings and limits: Donors were chiefly white British, with a greater number of females, and clonal diversity was perhaps underestimated.

This CDR3 region has 17 residues. CDR1 ENHRY and CDR2 SYGVKD come from the germline V gene. The V and J ends lost 2 bases and 0 bases respectively, with 16 bases between them. Some clones are missing from TCRdb's copy, which holds only in-frame ones; the method was immunoSEQ multiplex PCR. The table has approximately 120,000 clones, roughly 84% seen once; the top ten hold over 25%. Comments on this clone: Antigen unknown.

This sequence was found in an adult who received the AZD1222 COVID-19 vaccine. The sequences come from peripheral blood, collected 28 days after the second AZD1222 dose. This sequence joins TRBV10-3 and TRBJ1-1; no clear D. The chain's CDR3 is CAISEDEATYMNTEAFF. In DNA form, the CDR3 reads TGTGCCATCAGTGAGGATGAGGCGACTTACATGAACACTGAAGCTTTCTTT.